This entry concerns a single T cell receptor (beta chain). Its binding antigen is unknown. No base quality information exists; no much larger clone differs at one position. The entry originates in a study of blood T cell repertoires in COVID-19 (dated by TCRdb to between 2020 and 2021). With regard to the full study: The collaborator samples originated in the United States, Italy and Spain and spanned the acute and convalescent phases of COVID-19. The prospective study material was composed of cDNA or gDNA derived from T cells, B-cell-depleted T cells, or PBMCs. The sample metadata nearly always contained a de-identified subject ID, COVID-19 status, age in years and sex. Samples came from the ongoing ImmuneRACE study (first 160 participants) plus 1,254 subjects from 6 global collaborators. Deeply sampled blood TCRbeta repertoires from subjects exposed to, actively infected with, or recovered from COVID-19 were included in the dataset. A freely available public database, intended as a resource for researchers studying the immune response to SARS-CoV-2, is where the repertoires were released. Where available, HLA class I and class II types were taken from metadata supplied by the sample provider and were not determined by assay-based typing.

What the authors observed across the whole study: How much clinical and demographic metadata was included differed by source and by participant, and the metadata was provided uncurated.

CDR1 and CDR2, looked up from the germline V gene, are MDHEN and SYDVKM. There are 15 amino acids in the CDR3, from cysteine to phenylalanine inclusive. Only the CDR3 DNA stays, 45 bases, in frame from base 1. Deletion took 6 bases off V and 0 bases off J, with a span of 12 bases between the germline ends. Each collaborating institution followed its own protocols to collect whole blood in K2EDTA tubes. For TCRbeta analysis, collaborator samples were shipped as frozen whole blood, as isolated PBMCs, or as DNA extracted from either sample type. The immunoSEQ Assay, a bias-controlled multiplex PCR, was used to amplify TCRbeta CDR3 regions from genomic DNA. For the original study's pipeline: Within the assay, amplification of reference gene primers was used to estimate how many nucleated cells each sample contained. To quantify the absolute abundance of each unique TCRbeta CDR3 rearrangement, sequence reads were collapsed and filtered. For each sample, productive Simpson clonality was calculated as the square root of Simpson's diversity index across productive rearrangements. As stored in TCRdb, this immuneACCESS dataset retains in-frame rearrangements with V and J assigned. A fraction of the clones does not appear; measured against another copy, unresolved V genes explain less than half of the discrepancy, and the remainder lacks a known reason. D and trimming come from the DNA, and the V and J calls and clone size come from that table. Within this sample are tens of thousands of clones, with 81% of them counted one time only. The ten largest make up approximately 20% of the sample.

The origin of this receptor is a woman in her sixties or seventies with acute or convalescent COVID-19. The sequencing input was peripheral blood. The chain couples TRBV28 to TRBJ1-3, and possibly TRBD1, on 6 matching bases. The bases are TGTGCCAGCAGACAGGGAGGGACCTCTGGAAACACCATATATTTT. It is translated as CASRQGGTSGNTIYF.